This T cell receptor beta chain comes out of a study of Graves' ophthalmopathy and Graves' hyperthyroidism. The ends were cut back, 0 bases at V and 5 bases at J, with 16 bases in the middle. From germline, CDR1 is SGHAT and CDR2 FQNNGV. The CDR3 runs 16 residues. RNA served as the template for amplifying TCR beta CDR3 regions. HTBI-primed RT-PCR formed the first round, and a multiplex PCR formed the second. TCRdb analysed the multiplex PCR reads with MiXCR anew, one entry per CDR3 protein. This sample yields about 400,000 distinct CDR3 sequences, of which around 21% are seen a single time; approximately 3% belongs to the top ten.

The receptor was derived from a woman between 18 and 29 years old with stable Graves' hyperthyroidism. The chain employs TRBV11-2 and TRBJ1-2; D is uncertain. The sequenced sample consisted of peripheral blood. CDR3 region: CASSLDRRSAVYGYTF. The CDR3 DNA reads TGTGCCAGCAGCTTAGATCGACGGTCAGCAGTATATGGCTACACCTTC.